The 28 T cell receptor beta chains below all came from one sample that was sequenced in a study of T cells after yellow fever vaccination. TCRdb reprocessed the 5' RACE reads with MiXCR, giving one entry per CDR3 protein. The data contain 300,000 or so distinct CDR3 sequences, about 4% of them singletons. The material sequenced was PBMCs, taken 5 days after the yellow fever booster vaccination. These receptors all come from a young man who received the YFV17D yellow fever vaccine.

The chain recombines TRBV7-2 with TRBJ1-2; no firm D call. Between the trimmed V and J ends, which lost 1 base and 7 bases, there was a span of 16 bases. The CDR3 runs to 15 residues. CDR1 and CDR2 (germline): SGHTA, FQGNSA. The CDR3 coding sequence is TGTGCCAGCAGCTTAGTCTTTGTGAATCCCCTTGGCTACACCTTC. The encoded protein is CASSLVFVNPLGYTF.

In this sample, this clonotype turned up a few times. This chain links TRBV5-1 with TRBJ2-2; a weak D match, TRBD2 (5 bases). The V end was cut by 4 bases, the J end by 0 bases, with 13 bases between. Germline V gene sequence: CDR1 SGHRS, CDR2 YFSETQ. The CDR3 is 16 residues long. CDR3 nucleotide sequence: TGCGCCAGCAGCGCCCGGGGAAACGCGAACACCGGGGAGCTGTTTTTT. Translated: CASSARGNANTGELFF.

The rearrangement links TRBV6-2 or TRBV6-3 to TRBJ2-7; D is possibly TRBD2 (5 bases). CDR3 length: 14 amino acids. CDR1 MNHEY and CDR2 SVGEGT come from the germline V gene. V lost 2 bases, J lost 3 bases, and 11 bases lay in between. CDR3 sequence reads: CASSYPIRGYEQYF. DNA of the CDR3: TGTGCCAGCAGTTACCCCATCCGGGGCTACGAGCAGTACTTC.

Remarks on this clonotype: It may be a read error: a sequence one base away is much more abundant. The V call is TRBV27, the J call TRBJ2-1, with TRBD1 as a possible D gene (6 bases). This CDR3 comprises 16 residues. The germline V gene has CDR1 MNHEY and CDR2 SMNVEV (reference sequence). V was pared by 8 bases and J by 3 bases, with 20 bases between. The CDR3 nucleotides read TGTGCCAGCTCCACGGGGCACAGGGCTCACTACAATGAGCAGTTCTTC. Its translation: CASSTGHRAHYNEQFF.

This clonotype was seen a handful of times. The rearrangement links TRBV29-1 to TRBJ2-2; either TRBD1 or TRBD2 may supply D (6 bases each). Trimming shortened V by 6 bases and J by 5 bases, and 19 bases separated the two germline ends. Germline CDR1 SQVTM, CDR2 ANQGSEA. This CDR3 has 15 residues. This CDR3 reads CSVAEQGGGTGELFF. The CDR3, as DNA: TGCAGCGTAGCAGAACAGGGAGGTGGAACCGGGGAGCTGTTTTTT.

This clonotype was observed a handful of times. This chain connects TRBV10-3 to TRBJ2-1; D unclear. Deletions cut 3 bases from V and 8 bases from J, with 11 bases between. There are 13 residues in the CDR3. The germline V gene has CDR1 ENHRY and CDR2 SYGVKD. CDR3 nucleotides: TGTGCCATCAGTGAATTTGGCAGCCATGAGCAGTTCTTC. It specifies CAISEFGSHEQFF.

This clonotype was observed a few times. The chain uses TRBV3-1 and TRBJ1-2; D remains ambiguous. Germline V CDR1 and CDR2: LGHDT, YNNKEL (reference sequence). The V end lost 6 bases, the J end lost 4 bases, and 6 bases lay between the germline ends. There are 11 residues in the CDR3. The CDR3 spells CASRDFYGYTF. For the CDR3, the DNA is TGTGCCAGCAGAGACTTCTATGGCTACACCTTC.

There are many counts of this clonotype. The chain has TRBV4-1 and TRBJ2-1, with 8 bases aligning to TRBD1. V lost 4 bases and J lost 7; bases outside the gene matches: 9. The CDR3 runs to 15 residues. The V gene's germline CDR1 is MGHRA and CDR2 YSYEKL. As DNA, the CDR3 is TGCGCCAGCAGCCCGACAGGGGCATTTTGGAATGAGCAGTTCTTC. Encoded protein: CASSPTGAFWNEQFF.

As regards this clonotype: The germline gene is not matched at one end of the junction; a read error may be the cause. The chain combines TRBV4-1 with TRBJ2-2; D is perhaps TRBD1 (5 bases). Germline CDR1 reads MGHRA; CDR2 reads YSYEKL. This CDR3 is built from 17 residues. As DNA, the CDR3 is TGCGCCAGCAGACAAGCCCTCAGGGCAGCGAACACCGGGGAGCTGTTTTTT. Amino acids: CASRQALRAANTGELFF.

This clonotype was counted a few times. The chain recombines TRBV4-2 with TRBJ1-2; 7 bases fit TRBD1. The CDR3 runs to 14 residues. CDR1 LGHNA and CDR2 YNFKEQ come from the germline V gene. V gave up 1 base and J gave up 6 bases; unmatched junction bases: 5. The CDR3 here is CASSQARTGDGYTF. CDR3 sequence (DNA): TGTGCCAGCAGCCAAGCCCGGACAGGCGATGGCTACACCTTC.

This clonotype came up many times. This chain connects TRBV3-1 to TRBJ2-5; D remains unclear. The CDR3 is made up of 13 amino acids. Germline lookup yields CDR1 LGHDT and CDR2 YNNKEL (reference sequence). Trimming stripped 1 base from V and 5 bases from J, with 8 bases between. CDR3 protein: CASSQVFQETQYF. The CDR3 nucleotides are TGTGCCAGCAGCCAAGTATTCCAGGAGACCCAGTACTTC.

This clonotype was detected ten times or more. The CDR3 DNA sequence: TGTGCCAGCAGCCCAAGGGACAGGGGGTCCTACAATGAGCAGTTCTTC. This encodes CASSPRDRGSYNEQFF. The V call is TRBV11-2, the J call TRBJ2-1; 11 nucleotides line up with TRBD1. The CDR3 consists of 16 residues. The V segment lost 5 bases and the J segment 1 base; nucleotides outside the gene matches: 4. Germline V gives CDR1 SGHAT, CDR2 FQNNGV. The full variable domain, completed using reference TRBV11-2 and TRBJ2-1, is EAGVAQSPRYKIIEKRQSVAFWCNPISGHATLYWYQQILGQGPKLLIQFQNNGVVDDSQLPKDRFSAERLKGVDSTLKIQPAKLEDSAVYLCASSPRDRGSYNEQFFGPGTRLTVL.

CDR3 nucleotide sequence: TGTGCCAGCAGCTCGACAGTCTTCTCTGGAAACACCATATATTTT. Residues: CASSSTVFSGNTIYF. The chain recombines TRBV7-2 with TRBJ1-3, with D tentatively TRBD1 (5 bases). Germline V gene data show CDR1 as SGHTA and CDR2 as FQGNSA. This CDR3 is built from 15 residues. Trimming shortened V by 4 bases and J by 0 bases, and 10 bases separated the two germline ends.

This clonotype was detected ten times or more. This rearrangement joins TRBV6-6 to TRBJ1-1, with 8 bases lining up with TRBD1. V was pared by 5 bases and J by 1 base, with 9 bases of the junction left unmatched. Germline CDR1 reads MNHNY; CDR2 reads SVGAGI (reference sequence). The CDR3 covers 16 residues. This CDR3 reads CASSPPTGDGNTEAFF. The CDR3 DNA sequence: TGTGCCAGCAGTCCCCCGACAGGGGATGGGAACACTGAAGCTTTCTTT.

The table lists this clonotype with many counts. The genes are TRBV12-3 or TRBV12-4 and TRBJ1-1; perhaps TRBD1 as D (5 bases). The length of the CDR3 is 14 residues. Trimming shortened V by 7 bases and J by 1 base, and 13 bases separated the two germline ends. CDR3: CASTLQAPNTEAFF. The CDR3 bases are TGTGCCAGCACCCTACAGGCCCCGAACACTGAAGCTTTCTTT.

The rearrangement joins TRBV12-3 or TRBV12-4 to TRBJ2-7; 7 nucleotides match TRBD1. The CDR3 is made up of 13 amino acids. The V gene end was trimmed by 4 bases and the J gene end by 1 base; junction bases not matched to a gene: 1. CDR3 amino acids: CASSSDRSYEQYF. CDR3 bases: TGTGCCAGCAGTTCGGACAGGTCCTACGAGCAGTACTTC.

The chain has TRBV5-4 and TRBJ1-1; TRBD1 matches at 7 bases. CDR1 is SGHNT, CDR2 YYREEE, per germline (reference sequence). V lost 4 bases to trimming and J lost 3 bases; unmatched junction nucleotides: 12. CDR3 length: 16 amino acids. This CDR3 is CASSQGGPRGDTEAFF. In nucleotides, the CDR3 is TGTGCCAGCAGCCAGGGGGGCCCGAGGGGAGACACTGAAGCTTTCTTT.

This clonotype was counted between two and nine times. V and J are TRBV12-2 and TRBJ2-3; no check of the table's D call, TRBD2, against the DNA was made. TRBV12-2 is a pseudogene. CDR3 length equals 16 residues. The CDR3 is CARSFGGLEGADTQYF. The CDR3 DNA reads as TGTGCAAGATCCTTCGGGGGACTAGAGGGGGCAGATACGCAGTATTTT.

This clonotype was picked up a small number of times. The CDR3, as DNA: TGTGCCAGCAGCTCCCACGGTCCCTCCTACGAGCAGTACTTC. Translated, it gives CASSSHGPSYEQYF. The rearrangement uses TRBV5-4 and TRBJ2-7; the D is unclear. This CDR3 contains 14 residues. V was clipped by 3 bases and J by 0 bases, with 10 bases between them. Germline V gene sequence: CDR1 SGHNT, CDR2 YYREEE (reference sequence). Using reference TRBV5-4 and TRBJ2-7 for the parts outside the CDR3, the full variable domain is ETGVTQSPTHLIKTRGQQVTLRCSSQSGHNTVSWYQQALGQGPQFIFQYYREEENGRGNFPPRFSGLQFPNYSSELNVNALELDDSALYLCASSSHGPSYEQYFGPGTRLTVT.

This clonotype was seen repeatedly, ten times or more. CDR3 sequence: CSVGLKGVTVYGYTF. The CDR3 DNA is TGCAGCGTTGGCCTCAAAGGTGTGACAGTCTATGGCTACACCTTC. The V and J genes are TRBV29-1 and TRBJ1-2; a possible D gene is TRBD1 (5 bases). Per the germline V gene, CDR1 is SQVTM and CDR2 is ANQGSEA. The CDR3 contains 15 residues. Trimming stripped 4 bases from V and 4 bases from J, with 19 bases between.

This clonotype has just a few counts. J is TRBJ1-1 and V is TRBV28; weak D call: TRBD1 (5 bases). The V gene's germline CDR1 is MDHEN and CDR2 SYDVKM. The CDR3 consists of 15 residues. The V gene lost 2 bases and the J gene lost 1 base, with 11 bases spanning the gap. CDR3: CASSLGGFRNTEAFF. CDR3 nucleotide sequence: TGTGCCAGCAGTTTAGGGGGGTTCAGGAACACTGAAGCTTTCTTT.

This clonotype was detected many times. Here the CDR3 DNA reads TGCGCCAGACTCGGGGGGATGGCTTTCTTT. Amino acids: CARLGGMAFF. The chain combines TRBV23-1 with TRBJ1-1, with TRBD1 as a possible D gene (5 bases). TRBV23-1 is an ORF, and what it does is uncertain. The V gene lost 9 bases and the J gene lost 11 bases, with 13 bases spanning the gap. This CDR3 has 10 amino acids.

This sequence joins TRBV27 and TRBJ2-5, with a weak D call TRBD2 (6 bases). Germline V gene data show CDR1 as MNHEY and CDR2 as SMNVEV (reference sequence). There are 16 residues in the CDR3. The V gene lost 6 bases and the J gene lost 1 base, with 18 bases spanning the gap. This CDR3 reads CASSPRRVAVQETQYF. DNA for the CDR3: TGTGCCAGCAGCCCCCGCAGAGTAGCGGTCCAAGAGACCCAGTACTTC.

This clonotype has at least ten counts. The chain employs TRBV4-1 and TRBJ2-3, with unresolved D. Germline CDR1 is MGHRA and CDR2 is YSYEKL. There are 17 residues in the CDR3. V dropped 1 base and J dropped 5 bases, with 19 bases sitting between them. DNA of the CDR3: TGCGCCAGCAGCCAAGTGGGAAGAACCGAAGGTGGAGATACGCAGTATTTT. The encoded protein is CASSQVGRTEGGDTQYF.

The chain uses TRBV12-3 or TRBV12-4 and TRBJ1-3; a possible D gene is TRBD1 (6 bases). V was trimmed by 4 bases and J by 2 bases, leaving 15 bases between them. The CDR3 consists of 16 residues. CDR3 nucleotide sequence: TGTGCCAGCAGTTCGACGGGAGGGGGTACTGGAAACACCATATATTTT. This codes for CASSSTGGGTGNTIYF.

This clonotype has a count of ten or more. The CDR3 is CASSLGVNNEQFF. CDR3 nucleotides: TGTGCCAGCAGCTTAGGAGTAAACAATGAGCAGTTCTTC. The chain employs TRBV7-9 and TRBJ2-1; the D is unclear. Trimming cost V 1 base and J 5 bases, with 6 bases left between them. CDR1 SEHNR and CDR2 FQNEAQ come from the germline V gene (reference sequence). The CDR3 runs to 13 residues.

V gene TRBV29-1 combines with J gene TRBJ2-1; 12 bases are a match to TRBD1. This CDR3 contains 14 residues. Looked up from germline, CDR1 is SQVTM and CDR2 is ANQGSEA. J lost 7 bases, V lost 1 base, and 2 bases had no gene match. Here the CDR3 DNA reads TGCAGCGTTGAAGGGGACAGGGGGCCGAATGAGCAGTTCTTC. It encodes CSVEGDRGPNEQFF.

In DNA, the CDR3 is TGTGCCAGCTCACCTGGGGGGGTCCAGCCCCAGCATTTT. Its protein is CASSPGGVQPQHF. The chain carries TRBV18 and TRBJ1-5, with a weak D call TRBD1 (5 bases). Germline-derived CDR1 and CDR2 are KGHSH and LQKENI. The CDR3 runs 13 residues. The V end was cut by 3 bases, the J end by 7 bases, with 10 bases between.